This TCR beta chain was identified during a study of blood T cell repertoires in COVID-19. Study as a whole: Samples came from the United States, Italy and Spain, spanning acute and convalescent COVID-19.

Germline V gives CDR1 SGHRS, CDR2 YFSETQ. CDR3 size: 15 residues. V was pared by 1 base and J by 2 bases, with 4 bases of the junction left unmatched. In the original analysis: Estimation of nucleated cell counts relied on the amplification of reference gene primers. Assay: immunoSEQ multiplex PCR; the TCRdb copy retains only in-frame clones and omits some. V and J calls and clone size are copied from that table; D and trimming were computed from the DNA. The data show some 270,000 clones, with approximately 91% seen just once and 2% to 2.5% held by the top ten. The TCR sequence derives from a man aged 50-60 years with acute or convalescent COVID-19. Sequenced sample: peripheral blood. The rearrangement links TRBV5-1 to TRBJ2-3; 7 nucleotides match TRBD1. Here the CDR3 DNA reads TGCGCCAGCAGCTTGCCAGGGGGAAACACAGATACGCAGTATTTT. It yields the protein CASSLPGGNTDTQYF. Complete variable domain (other parts from reference TRBV5-1 and TRBJ2-3): KAGVTQTPRYLIKTRGQQVTLSCSPISGHRSVSWYQQTPGQGLQFLFEYFSETQRNKGNFPGRFSGRQFSNSRSEMNVSTLELGDSALYLCASSLPGGNTDTQYFGPGTRLTVL.